This is a list of T cell receptor beta chains from one sample in a study of cytomegalovirus exposure and HLA in healthy donors. Assay: immunoSEQ multiplex PCR; the TCRdb copy retains only in-frame clones and omits some. Of some 96,000 clones listed, roughly three quarters are singletons. The sequencing input was PBMCs. Receptors originate from a female donor in good health and CMV-seronegative. The CDR3 runs from the conserved cysteine through the conserved F or W. D genes are given only for firm matches. Clone sizes are given selectively: once, few, many, or a class where the clone is expanded.

J gene | V gene | clone size | D gene | CDR3 protein | CDR3 DNA
TRBJ2-3 | TRBV7-6 | - | TRBD2 | CASSHPGLAGGTDTQYF | TGTGCCAGCAGCCATCCGGGACTAGCGGGGGGCACAGATACGCAGTATTTT
TRBJ1-1 | TRBV13 | once | TRBD1 | CASSETGGAGGTEAFF | TGTGCCAGCAGCGAGACAGGGGGCGCCGGTGGGACTGAAGCTTTCTTT
TRBJ1-2 | TRBV28 | - | TRBD1 | CASSYAGGQGAVGYTF | TGTGCCAGCAGTTATGCAGGTGGACAGGGGGCGGTTGGCTACACCTTC
TRBJ2-7 | TRBV5-6 | - | TRBD1 | CASSIGQGRASYEQYF | TGTGCCAGCAGCATCGGACAGGGGAGGGCCTCCTACGAGCAGTACTTC
TRBJ1-2 | TRBV29-1 | - | TRBD1 | CSVGQGYGYTF | TGCAGCGTTGGACAGGGATATGGCTACACCTTC
TRBJ1-2 | TRBV29-1 | - | - | CSAESQGPAYGYTF | TGCAGCGCCGAATCCCAGGGCCCTGCCTATGGCTACACCTTC
TRBJ1-6 | TRBV5-6 | few | TRBD1 | CASSLALRQGGNSPLHF | TGTGCCAGCAGCTTGGCCCTCCGACAGGGGGGTAATTCACCCCTCCACTTT
TRBJ2-7 | TRBV29-1 | - | TRBD1 | CSVEGPGGSDEQYF | TGCAGCGTTGAAGGACCAGGGGGCTCTGACGAGCAGTACTTC
TRBJ2-3 | TRBV10-3 | - | - | CAISGTGQRPTDTQYF | TGTGCCATCAGTGGGACCGGACAGAGACCCACAGATACGCAGTATTTT
TRBJ1-1 | TRBV6-4 | few | - | CASITKVEGRDMNTEAFF | TGTGCCAGCATCACCAAAGTAGAGGGTCGCGACATGAACACTGAAGCTTTCTTT
TRBJ1-6 | TRBV9 | - | TRBD1 | CASADFRQGANSPLHF | TGTGCCAGCGCCGATTTCAGACAGGGGGCGAATTCACCCCTCCACTTT